Below, 7 T cell receptor beta chains from the same sample are listed, as sequenced in a study of breast tumors, draining lymph nodes, adjacent tissues. The lymph nodes were axillary draining lymph nodes from breast cancer patients. One entry per CDR3 protein, called by TCRdb with MiXCR from the multiplex PCR reads. The sample yields roughly 110,000 distinct CDR3 sequences, about 29% seen once. Sequencing was performed on axillary lymph node tissue. The receptors here all came from a female donor with breast cancer. Some clones in this sample may be carry-over from other donors' samples.

The sample holds many counts of this clonotype. The CDR3 protein is CASSVIGDEQYF. DNA for the CDR3: TGCGCCAGCAGTGTTATCGGGGACGAGCAGTACTTC. The chain carries TRBV10-2 and TRBJ2-7; tentative D call: TRBD2 (5 bases). Deletions cut 4 bases from V and 5 bases from J, with 9 bases between. This CDR3 is built from 12 residues. The germline V gene has CDR1 WSHSY and CDR2 SAAADI.

The rearrangement uses TRBV4-3 and TRBJ1-4; TRBD1 agrees at 9 bases. The CDR3 extends over 16 amino acids. The V gene's germline CDR1 is LGHNA and CDR2 YSLEER. V lost 0 bases to trimming and J lost 5 bases; unmatched junction nucleotides: 4. The CDR3 DNA sequence: TGCGCCAGCAGCCAAGATGGGGGACAGGGAAATGAAAAACTGTTTTTT. Its protein product is CASSQDGGQGNEKLFF.

In this sample, this clonotype turned up many times. The rearrangement joins TRBV20-1 to TRBJ1-6, with D perhaps TRBD1 (6 bases). V was shortened by 3 bases and J by 4 bases, with 16 bases between the two germline ends. Germline CDR1 is DFQATT and CDR2 is SNEGSKA (reference sequence). This CDR3 is 16 amino acids long. The CDR3 sequence: CSASLKGGLYNSPLHF. In DNA, the CDR3 is TGCAGTGCTAGTTTGAAAGGGGGTTTATATAATTCACCCCTCCACTTT.

This clonotype came up many times. CDR3 sequence: CASSLDSARETQYF. In DNA, the CDR3 is TGTGCCAGCAGCCTTGACTCAGCTAGGGAGACCCAGTACTTC. The chain combines TRBV5-5 with TRBJ2-5, with no clear D. The CDR3 extends over 14 amino acids. The V and J ends lost 4 bases and 5 bases respectively, with 15 bases between them. The germline gives CDR1 SGHKS, CDR2 YYEKEE (reference sequence).

As to this clonotype: A much bigger clone sits one base away, suggesting this may be a read error. The chain employs TRBV6-6 and TRBJ2-7; TRBD2 aligns across 15 bases. The germline V gene has CDR1 MNHNY and CDR2 SVGAGI (reference sequence). The CDR3 covers 16 residues. The V gene end was trimmed by 5 bases and the J gene end by 7 bases; junction bases not matched to a gene: 9. The CDR3 loop is CASSHPGTSGRNEQYF. For the CDR3, the DNA is TGTGCCAGCAGTCACCCCGGGACTAGCGGGAGGAATGAGCAGTACTTC.

In this sample, this clonotype turned up many times. This rearrangement joins TRBV19 to TRBJ1-2; 10 bases line up with TRBD1. The CDR3 extends over 13 amino acids. CDR1 and CDR2 from the germline V gene are LNHDA and SQIVND (reference sequence). With V trimmed by 8 bases and J by 4 bases, 4 bases remained unmatched. The CDR3 loop is CASSGTGAYGYTF. CDR3 bases: TGTGCCAGTTCCGGGACAGGGGCCTATGGCTACACCTTC. Based on the CDR3 plus reference TRBV19 and TRBJ1-2, the full variable domain is DGGITQSPKYLFRKEGQNVTLSCEQNLNHDAMYWYRQDPGQGLRLIYYSQIVNDFQKGDIAEGYSVSREKKESFPLTVTSAQKNPTAFYLCASSGTGAYGYTFGSGTRLTVV.

In its sample, this clonotype was seen many times. The chain employs TRBV6-5 and TRBJ1-6; perhaps TRBD1 as D (5 bases). This CDR3 is 15 amino acids long. Germline lookup yields CDR1 MNHEY and CDR2 SVGAGI. Trimming shortened V by 2 bases and J by 9 bases, and 14 bases separated the two germline ends. The CDR3 sequence: CASSYVWGEGSPLHF. Here the CDR3 DNA reads TGTGCCAGCAGTTACGTATGGGGGGAGGGTTCACCCCTCCACTTT.